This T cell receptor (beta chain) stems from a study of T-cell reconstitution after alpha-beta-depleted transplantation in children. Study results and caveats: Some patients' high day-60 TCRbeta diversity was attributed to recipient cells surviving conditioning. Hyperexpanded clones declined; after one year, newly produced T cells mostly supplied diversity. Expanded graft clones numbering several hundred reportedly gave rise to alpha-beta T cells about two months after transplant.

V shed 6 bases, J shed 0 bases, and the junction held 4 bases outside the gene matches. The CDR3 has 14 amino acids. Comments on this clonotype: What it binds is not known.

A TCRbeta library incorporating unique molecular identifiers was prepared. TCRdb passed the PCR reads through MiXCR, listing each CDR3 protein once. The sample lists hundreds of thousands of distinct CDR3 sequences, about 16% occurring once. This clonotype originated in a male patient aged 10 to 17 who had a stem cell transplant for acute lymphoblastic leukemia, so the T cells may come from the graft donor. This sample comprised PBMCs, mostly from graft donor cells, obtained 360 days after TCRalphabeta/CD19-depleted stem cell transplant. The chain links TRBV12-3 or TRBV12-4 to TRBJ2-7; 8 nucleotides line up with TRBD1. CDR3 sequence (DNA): TGTGCCAGCAGGCCGGGACAGGCCTCCTACGAGCAGTACTTC. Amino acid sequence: CASRPGQASYEQYF.